A selection of T cell receptor beta chains follows, all from one sample in a study of tumor and adjacent non-tumor tissue in lung cancer. TCRdb passed the multiplex PCR reads through MiXCR, listing each CDR3 protein once. The profile shows some 51,000 distinct CDR3 sequences, around 67% of them singletons. Material: distant non-tumor lung tissue. The origin of the receptors is a woman aged 70-85 years with non-small cell lung cancer. The CDR3 runs from the conserved cysteine through the conserved F or W. D genes are given only for firm matches. Clone sizes are given selectively: once, few, many, or a class where the clone is expanded.

j_gene	abundance	v_gene	d_gene	CDR3nt	CDR3aa
TRBJ2-7	.	TRBV12-3/TRBV12-4	TRBD2	TGTGCCAGCACACAAGCGGGAGTCGACGAGCAGTACTTC	CASTQAGVDEQYF
TRBJ1-3	many	TRBV5-1	.	TGCGCCAGCAGCTGGAGGGAGCCCTCTGGAAACACCATATATTTT	CASSWREPSGNTIYF
TRBJ2-2	.	TRBV29-1	.	TGCGGCGTTGACATGGGGGAGACCTTTTTCGGCGGGAAGCTGTTTTTT	CGVDMGETFFGGKLFF
TRBJ2-1	.	TRBV20-1	.	TGCAGTGCTAGAGATTTGGATTCCTACAATGAGCAGTTCTTC	CSARDLDSYNEQFF
TRBJ2-1	.	TRBV11-1	.	TGTGCCAGCAGTTACCTTTCCTGGGATGAGCACTTCTTC	CASSYLSWDEHFF
TRBJ1-6	once	TRBV2	.	TGTGCCAGCAGATGGACATGGCTTGTCTCACTCCTCCACTTT	CASRWTWLVSLLHF
TRBJ2-1	.	TRBV28	.	TGTGCCAGCAGTCCCACATCTTATGGCAACCATGAGCAGTTTTTC	CASSPTSYGNHEQFF
TRBJ2-4	many	TRBV10-1	.	TGCGCCAGCAGTGAGTATAGGGAGGCCATTCAGTACTTC	CASSEYREAIQYF
TRBJ2-2	.	TRBV14	.	TGTGCCAGAAGCCCAACACTCCTATTAGGCACCGGGGAGCTGTTTTTT	CARSPTLLLGTGELFF
TRBJ2-4	.	TRBV11-3	.	TGTGCCAGCAGCTTATCCGGAACCAAAAATATTTGGTACTTT	CASSLSGTKNIWYF
TRBJ2-3	many	TRBV24-1	.	TGTGCCACCAGGGGGTCCTCAGATACGCAGTATTTT	CATRGSSDTQYF
TRBJ2-5	.	TRBV29-1	.	TGCAGCGTCAGGCCCTCTACCCAAGAGACCCAGTACTTC	CSVRPSTQETQYF
TRBJ1-2	.	TRBV24-1	.	TGTGCCACCAGTGAACGCGACAAAGATGGCTACACCTTC	CATSERDKDGYTF
TRBJ2-1	.	TRBV4-2	.	TGTGCCAGCAGCCAAGATGTCACGGAGAACAATAAGCAGTTCTTC	CASSQDVTENNKQFF
TRBJ2-2	.	TRBV28	.	TGTGCCAACAATATCCGGGATGTGCAAGACACCGGGGAGCTGTTTTTT	CANNIRDVQDTGELFF
TRBJ2-1	.	TRBV29-1	TRBD2	TGCAGCGTTCCCATAGCGGGTTCCTACAATGAGCGGTTCTTC	CSVPIAGSYNERFF
TRBJ2-2	.	TRBV4-2	.	TGTGCCAGCAACCAAAATTGGGCCACGAACACCGGGGAGCTGCTTTTT	CASNQNWATNTGELLF
TRBJ2-1	.	TRBV5-6	.	TGTGCCAGCAGCCGCACACTTAGCGGTAGCCCCTTCAATGAGCAGTTCTTC	CASSRTLSGSPFNEQFF